These 27 T cell receptor beta chains came from one sample sequenced in a study of cytomegalovirus exposure and HLA in healthy donors. It was with 60 Vbeta and 13 Jbeta primers that the PCR ran. Only in-frame clones appear in the TCRdb table, and some are missing; sequencing was by immunoSEQ multiplex PCR. The table includes some 130,000 clones, 70% to 85% detected once. The sequencing input was PBMCs. All receptors derive from a man aged 40-50 years in good health and CMV-seropositive.

The chain uses TRBV2 and TRBJ1-5; D uncertain. This CDR3 comprises 18 residues. Trimming took off 4 bases at V and 2 bases at J, with 21 bases between the two ends. Germline CDR1 and CDR2: SNHLY and FYNNEI. CDR3 in amino acids: CASSGRAYSEYGNQPQHF. CDR3 DNA sequence: TGTGCCAGCAGTGGTCGGGCGTATAGCGAATATGGCAATCAGCCCCAGCATTTT.

The chain uses TRBV7-2 and TRBJ2-7, with a tentative D call TRBD2 (5 bases). Per the germline V gene, CDR1 is SGHTA and CDR2 is FQGNSA. V dropped 4 bases and J dropped 2 bases, with 9 bases sitting between them. The CDR3 runs 13 residues. The CDR3 DNA sequence: TGTGCCAGCAGCTCGGGGAACCCCTACGAGCAGTACTTC. This translates into CASSSGNPYEQYF.

This clone was detected only once. V usage is TRBV11-2 and J usage is TRBJ1-2; 10 positions agree with TRBD1. The J segment lost 3 bases and the V segment lost 3 bases, leaving 1 base of the junction unmatched. From germline, CDR1 is SGHAT and CDR2 FQNNGV. The CDR3 totals 14 residues. The CDR3 DNA is TGTGCCAGCAGCTTCGGGACAGGGGACTATGGCTACACCTTC. It encodes CASSFGTGDYGYTF.

This clone was detected once. V is TRBV10-1 and J is TRBJ1-1; the D is unclear. The length of the CDR3 is 14 residues. V was pared by 0 bases and J by 4 bases, with 9 bases between. Germline V gene data show CDR1 as WNHNN and CDR2 as SYGVQD (reference sequence). The CDR3 is CASSESSEGTEAFF. The DNA of the CDR3 is TGCGCCAGCAGTGAGTCTTCGGAGGGCACTGAAGCTTTCTTT.

The CDR3 DNA is TGTGCCAGCTCACCGTCGGGGGGCGAGCAGCCCCAGCATTTT. It specifies CASSPSGGEQPQHF. The chain has TRBV18 and TRBJ1-5, with D maybe TRBD1 (6 bases). Per germline, CDR1 KGHSH and CDR2 LQKENI. The V end was cut by 3 bases, the J end by 7 bases, with 13 bases between. The CDR3 is 14 amino acids.

The rearrangement links TRBV2 to TRBJ2-7, with D possibly being TRBD2 (7 bases). Trimming removed 5 bases at V and 4 bases at J, with 21 bases between. The length of the CDR3 is 16 residues. Germline CDR1 and CDR2: SNHLY and FYNNEI. Here the CDR3 reads CASSTRGGGRTYEQYF. CDR3 nucleotide sequence: TGTGCCAGCAGTACCCGTGGGGGGGGCAGAACGTACGAGCAGTACTTC.

The J gene is TRBJ2-7, the V gene TRBV18, with TRBD1 matching over 10 bases. The germline V gene encodes CDR1 KGHSH and CDR2 LQKENI. After removal of 8 bases from V and 6 bases from J, the junction contained 10 bases not matched to a gene. This CDR3 comprises 14 residues. The CDR3 nucleotides are TGTGCCAGCCGGGGGACAGGGGTGTTTCCCGAGCAGTACTTC. This translates into CASRGTGVFPEQYF.

The gene calls are TRBV28 and TRBJ2-7; TRBD2 might be the D (6 bases). Germline V gene sequence: CDR1 MDHEN, CDR2 SYDVKM. Trimming shortened V by 6 bases and J by 1 base, and 16 bases separated the two germline ends. The CDR3 consists of 15 residues. CDR3 in DNA: TGTGCCAGCAGCCAACCGACTAGGAGGTCCTACGAGCAGTACTTC. Its protein is CASSQPTRRSYEQYF.

The chain links TRBV28 to TRBJ2-2; 9 bases align to TRBD2. The CDR3 is 13 residues long. V shed 8 bases, J shed 3 bases, and the junction held 1 base outside the gene matches. Germline V CDR1 and CDR2: MDHEN, SYDVKM. CDR3 bases: TGTGCCAGCTTAGCGGGGGACACCGGGGAGCTGTTTTTT. Protein product: CASLAGDTGELFF. Based on the CDR3 plus reference TRBV28 and TRBJ2-2, the full variable domain is DVKVTQSSRYLVKRTGEKVFLECVQDMDHENMFWYRQDPGLGLRLIYFSYDVKMKEKGDIPEGYSVSREKKERFSLILESASTNQTSMYLCASLAGDTGELFFGEGSRLTVL.

This clone was seen a few times. This rearrangement joins TRBV9 to TRBJ2-7; D not certain. Trimming removed 0 bases at V and 3 bases at J, with 7 bases between. The CDR3 extends over 13 amino acids. Germline loops: CDR1 SGDLS, CDR2 YYNGEE. CDR3 DNA sequence: TGTGCCAGCAGCGTAGCACCAGACTACGAGCAGTACTTC. It yields the protein CASSVAPDYEQYF.

The rearrangement joins TRBV5-4 to TRBJ1-1; D is perhaps TRBD1 (6 bases). Germline loops: CDR1 SGHNT, CDR2 YYREEE (reference sequence). The CDR3 is made up of 13 amino acids. V lost 1 base to trimming and J lost 4 bases, with 8 bases between them. DNA for the CDR3: TGTGCCAGCAGCTTGAGCAGGGGCACTGAAGCTTTCTTT. Protein product: CASSLSRGTEAFF.

This clone came up once. The V call is TRBV10-1, the J call TRBJ2-7, with D perhaps matching TRBD2 (6 bases). The V and J ends lost 0 bases and 1 base respectively, with 13 bases between them. The germline gives CDR1 WNHNN, CDR2 SYGVQD (reference sequence). The CDR3 length is 16 residues. The CDR3, as DNA: TGCGCCAGCAGTGAGTCGGGAGGCTCACGATCCTACGAGCAGTACTTC. It translates to CASSESGGSRSYEQYF.

The rearrangement uses TRBV7-6 and TRBJ1-1, with D tentatively TRBD1 (6 bases). Germline V lookup: CDR1 SGHVS, CDR2 FNYEAQ. The CDR3 runs 16 residues. Trimming pared 5 bases from V and 2 bases from J, leaving 18 bases between. The CDR3 protein is CASSPYQQQGNTEAFF. As DNA, the CDR3 is TGTGCCAGCAGCCCCTATCAGCAACAGGGAAACACTGAAGCTTTCTTT.

The chain has TRBV28 and TRBJ2-7; 8 bases fit TRBD2. Germline V lookup: CDR1 MDHEN, CDR2 SYDVKM. The CDR3 covers 17 residues. The J segment lost 0 bases and the V segment lost 6 bases, leaving 13 bases of the junction unmatched. CDR3 in amino acids: CASSRGVRAGGSYEQYF. Here the CDR3 DNA reads TGTGCCAGCAGCCGGGGGGTTAGGGCGGGAGGCTCCTACGAGCAGTACTTC.

The chain has TRBV28 and TRBJ2-1; D perhaps matches TRBD2 (6 bases). V was pared by 8 bases and J by 7 bases, with 15 bases between. CDR1 and CDR2 from the germline V gene are MDHEN and SYDVKM. The CDR3 sequence is 13 residues long. The CDR3 loop is CASLSGGLNEQFF. The CDR3 DNA reads TGTGCCAGCCTTTCCGGGGGTCTAAATGAGCAGTTCTTC.

Turning to this clone: Other nucleotide sequences from this sample produce the same CDR3. The chain carries TRBV5-1 and TRBJ1-1; 8 positions match TRBD1. The germline CDR1 and CDR2 sequences are SGHRS and YFSETQ. The V and J ends lost 3 bases and 1 base, in that order; junction bases with no gene match: 2. The CDR3 is made up of 14 amino acids. The CDR3 sequence is CASSSGQGNTEAFF. The CDR3 DNA reads TGCGCCAGCAGCTCTGGACAGGGGAACACTGAAGCTTTCTTT. The variable domain in full, completed from reference TRBV5-1 and TRBJ1-1, reads KAGVTQTPRYLIKTRGQQVTLSCSPISGHRSVSWYQQTPGQGLQFLFEYFSETQRNKGNFPGRFSGRQFSNSRSEMNVSTLELGDSALYLCASSSGQGNTEAFFGQGTRLTVV.

Here the CDR3 reads CASTLGGLANSEQFF. The CDR3 bases are TGTGCCAGTACCTTGGGGGGACTAGCGAATTCTGAGCAGTTCTTC. The genes are TRBV19 and TRBJ2-1, with 10 positions matching TRBD2. Germline CDR1 is LNHDA and CDR2 is SQIVND (reference sequence). The V and J ends lost 7 bases and 9 bases, in that order; junction bases with no gene match: 12. The CDR3 extends over 15 amino acids.

This clone was picked up one time. V and J are TRBV30 and TRBJ2-2; TRBD2 agrees at 13 bases. Trimming removed 2 bases from V and 4 bases from J; junction bases left unmatched: 4. Germline lookup yields CDR1 GTSNPN and CDR2 SVGIG (reference sequence). The CDR3 consists of 16 residues. In DNA, the CDR3 is TGTGCCTGGAGTCCCGGACTAGCGGGGGCCACCGGGGAGCTGTTTTTT. This sequence encodes CAWSPGLAGATGELFF. Based on the CDR3 plus reference TRBV30 and TRBJ2-2, the full variable domain is SQTIHQWPATLVQPVGSPLSLECTVEGTSNPNLYWYRQAAGRGLQLLFYSVGIGQISSEVPQNLSASRPQDRQFILSSKKLLLSDSGFYLCAWSPGLAGATGELFFGEGSRLTVL.

The table lists this clone with a count of one. The chain is built from TRBV18 and TRBJ2-1, with D perhaps matching TRBD2 (5 bases). CDR3 length equals 13 residues. Looked up from germline, CDR1 is KGHSH and CDR2 is LQKENI. In DNA, the CDR3 is TGTGCGGCGAGGGTTAGCTCCTACAATGAGCAGTTCTTC. This sequence encodes CAARVSSYNEQFF.

The chain couples TRBV29-1 to TRBJ2-6; D unclear. Germline assignment: CDR1 SQVTM and CDR2 ANQGSEA. The V and J ends lost 5 bases and 1 base respectively, with 6 bases between them. The CDR3 spans 13 residues. The CDR3, as DNA: TGCAGCGTTTTCGGGTCTGGGGCCAACGTCCTGACTTTC. Amino acid sequence: CSVFGSGANVLTF. Full variable domain (outside the CDR3, taken from reference TRBV29-1 and TRBJ2-6): SAVISQKPSRDICQRGTSLTIQCQVDSQVTMMFWYRQQPGQSLTLIATANQGSEATYESGFVIDKFPISRPNLTFSTLTVSNMSPEDSSIYLCSVFGSGANVLTFGAGSRLTVL.

To note about this clone: The sample carries other DNA sequences with the same CDR3. CDR3 region: CASRVPPQDTQYF. The CDR3, as DNA: TGCGCCAGCAGAGTGCCCCCACAGGATACGCAGTATTTT. The chain carries TRBV5-1 and TRBJ2-3; D unresolved. Germline CDR1 and CDR2: SGHRS and YFSETQ. The CDR3 spans 13 residues. Trimming took off 5 bases at V and 6 bases at J, with 13 bases between the two ends.

The chain uses TRBV19 and TRBJ2-1, with 8 positions matching TRBD2. The CDR3 loop spans 13 amino acids. CDR1 and CDR2 (germline): LNHDA, SQIVND (reference sequence). The junction had 8 bases not matched to a gene; V was cut back by 11 bases and J by 5 bases. CDR3 region: CAAAYSGNNEQFF. CDR3 nucleotide sequence: TGTGCCGCTGCCTATAGCGGGAACAATGAGCAGTTCTTC.

The V and J genes are TRBV7-9 and TRBJ2-7; TRBD2 matches at 8 bases. The CDR3 is made up of 13 amino acids. V was pared by 7 bases and J by 7 bases, with 9 bases of the junction left unmatched. Germline V CDR1 and CDR2: SEHNR, FQNEAQ (reference sequence). The CDR3 loop is CASKPGGDREQYF. Written as DNA, the CDR3 is TGTGCCAGCAAACCGGGGGGGGATCGGGAGCAGTACTTC.

The genes are TRBV19 and TRBJ2-1, with 8 bases lining up with TRBD2. Germline V gene lookup returns CDR1 LNHDA and CDR2 SQIVND (reference sequence). The CDR3 consists of 15 residues. V dropped 5 bases and J dropped 8; count of bases not matched to a gene: 11. CDR3 sequence: CASSHPGLARDEQFF. CDR3 in DNA: TGTGCCAGTAGTCACCCCGGACTAGCTCGCGATGAGCAGTTCTTC.

The chain is built from TRBV5-1 and TRBJ2-5; D ambiguous. Trimming took off 3 bases at V and 9 bases at J, with 12 bases between the two ends. Germline CDR1 is SGHRS and CDR2 is YFSETQ. The CDR3 runs to 12 residues. CDR3 residues: CASSYEHFPQYF. The CDR3 DNA is TGCGCCAGCAGCTATGAGCATTTCCCCCAGTACTTC.

The gene calls are TRBV29-1 and TRBJ1-1, with D uncertain. V was shortened by 3 bases and J by 1 base, with 9 bases between the two germline ends. Germline V gene data show CDR1 as SQVTM and CDR2 as ANQGSEA. The CDR3 covers 13 residues. This CDR3 reads CSVETSSNTEAFF. The CDR3 DNA follows: TGCAGCGTTGAGACTTCTTCGAACACTGAAGCTTTCTTT.

The rearrangement uses TRBV5-1 and TRBJ2-6, with TRBD2 identical over 8 bases. The V segment lost 0 bases and the J segment 0 bases; nucleotides outside the gene matches: 8. The CDR3 contains 19 residues. Germline values: CDR1 SGHRS, CDR2 YFSETQ. The CDR3 reads CASSLALLAETSGANVLTF. CDR3 bases: TGCGCCAGCAGCTTGGCCCTACTAGCGGAGACCTCTGGGGCCAACGTCCTGACTTTC.